The 6 T cell receptor beta chains below all came from one sample that was sequenced in a study of response to subunit inactivated influenza vaccine. Via MiXCR, TCRdb re-called the RT-PCR reads, giving one row per CDR3 protein. The repertoire holds hundreds of thousands of distinct CDR3 sequences, with 15% to 19% as singletons. The material sequenced was PBMCs from blood, taken 11 to 12 days after vaccination. The receptors here all came from a middle-aged man who received an inactivated influenza vaccine.

This clonotype has more than one count but fewer than ten. The rearrangement uses TRBV28 and TRBJ2-1; 10 bases are shared with TRBD1. With 6 bases clipped from V and 9 bases from J, the junction kept 5 bases outside the gene matches. CDR1 and CDR2 (germline): MDHEN, SYDVKM. The CDR3 runs 13 residues. Here the CDR3 reads CASSRQGAGEQFF. The CDR3 nucleotides read TGTGCCAGCAGCCGACAGGGGGCGGGTGAGCAGTTCTTC.

The table lists this clonotype with many counts. The genes are TRBV4-3 and TRBJ2-2; either TRBD1 or TRBD2 may fit D (5 bases each). CDR1 LGHNA and CDR2 YSLEER come from the germline V gene. The CDR3 spans 15 residues. Between the trimmed V and J ends, which lost 0 bases and 3 bases, there was a span of 8 bases. CDR3 loop: CASSQDWGYTGELFF. In DNA form, the CDR3 reads TGCGCCAGCAGCCAAGATTGGGGGTACACCGGGGAGCTGTTTTTT.

In this sample, this clonotype turned up a few times. The V gene is TRBV14, the J gene TRBJ2-7; D gene ambiguous. The ends were cut back, 4 bases at V and 2 bases at J, with 18 bases in the middle. Germline V gene sequence: CDR1 SGHDN, CDR2 FVKESK. This CDR3 region has 16 residues. DNA for the CDR3: TGTGCCAGCAGCCGGAATGCATGGGGAAAGACCTACGAGCAGTACTTC. Residues: CASSRNAWGKTYEQYF.

The V call is TRBV12-3 or TRBV12-4, the J call TRBJ1-3; the D is unclear. The CDR3 totals 13 residues. The V and J ends lost 6 bases and 7 bases respectively, with 13 bases between them. The CDR3 sequence is CASRELSGNTIYF. CDR3 in DNA: TGTGCCAGCAGAGAGTTATCCGGGAACACCATATATTTT.

The gene calls are TRBV5-5 and TRBJ2-7, with D perhaps matching TRBD1 (6 bases). The V gene's germline CDR1 is SGHKS and CDR2 YYEKEE (reference sequence). The CDR3 covers 15 residues. Trimming shortened V by 0 bases and J by 4 bases, and 14 bases separated the two germline ends. The CDR3 sequence is CASSLAGTPLYEQYF. The CDR3 DNA follows: TGTGCCAGCAGCTTGGCCGGGACACCTCTTTACGAGCAGTACTTC.

In this sample, this clonotype turned up a few times. This sequence joins TRBV7-2 and TRBJ1-4; D uncertain. From germline, CDR1 is SGHTA and CDR2 FQGNSA. V was trimmed by 1 base and J by 8 bases, leaving 8 bases between them. There are 13 residues in the CDR3. CDR3 region: CASSLGIREKLFF. The CDR3 DNA is TGTGCCAGCAGCTTAGGGATTAGGGAAAAACTGTTTTTT.